This TCR beta chain stems from a study of blood T cell repertoires in COVID-19. On the study more broadly: COVID-19 samples collected from the United States, Italy and Spain covered acute and convalescent phases. Sources were T cells, B-cell-depleted T cells, or PBMCs; the material itself was cDNA or gDNA.

The CDR3 covers 14 residues. J was trimmed by 2 bases and V by 4 bases; bases with no gene match: 6. Germline lookup yields CDR1 SGHNT and CDR2 YYREEE (reference sequence). In the source study's methods: Nucleated cell counts were estimated from reference gene primer amplification. The assay was immunoSEQ multiplex PCR, and TCRdb's table has in-frame clones only and misses some. That table supplies the V and J calls and clone size; D and trimming were determined from the DNA. Of around 65,000 clones listed, roughly 79% are singletons. The sequence came from a man aged 60 to 75 with acute or convalescent COVID-19. Sequenced material: peripheral blood. This chain uses TRBV5-4 with TRBJ2-7, with 7 bases aligning to TRBD2. CDR3 protein: CASSLAESTYEQYF. The CDR3 DNA follows: TGTGCCAGCAGCCTAGCGGAGTCAACCTACGAGCAGTACTTC.